This T cell receptor (beta chain) was observed in a study of T cells in Graves' hyperthyroidism and ophthalmopathy. General study results and limits: Prediction of ophthalmopathy progression came a median around 6 months pre-onset.

Germline V gene data show CDR1 as DFQATT and CDR2 as SNEGSKA (reference sequence). J lost 3 bases, V lost 4 bases, and 3 bases had no gene match. CDR3 length: 14 amino acids. As regards this clonotype: As yet, its antigen is unknown.

Clinical symptoms, serum thyroxine, TRAb, thyroid ultrasound and orbital computed tomography established diagnosis. The CDR3 regions of TCR beta were amplified from RNA transcripts. An initial round of RT-PCR targeting the TCR CDR3 relied on the HTBI primer set. One entry per CDR3 protein results from TCRdb running MiXCR on the multiplex PCR reads. This sample yields fewer than 700,000 distinct CDR3 sequences, of which under 20% are seen a single time; over 3.5% belongs to the top ten. The rearrangement uses TRBV20-1 and TRBJ2-2, with TRBD2 identical over 9 bases. The specimen was blood. This sequence originates from a woman aged 25 to 39 with Graves' hyperthyroidism. CDR3 region: CSATIAGDTGELFF. The CDR3 DNA reads as TGCAGTGCTACGATAGCGGGGGACACCGGGGAGCTGTTTTTT.